This T cell receptor (beta chain) was obtained from a study of blood T cells in healthy people across ages. The use of a sample-barcoded 5' primer and a J-beta primer mix characterized a second PCR of roughly 6 to 11 cycles. One entry per CDR3 protein results from TCRdb running MiXCR on the 5' RACE reads. The repertoire has 800,000 or so distinct CDR3 sequences, around two thirds of them found once; the top ten carry roughly a quarter. The sequence was collected from a man younger than 45 in good health. The sample was blood.

The CDR3 sequence is CASSPSYGIAYNEQFF. The CDR3 bases are TGTGCCAGCAGTCCATCCTATGGGATAGCCTACAATGAGCAGTTCTTC. The chain recombines TRBV12-3 or TRBV12-4 with TRBJ2-1; D is ambiguous. The CDR3 covers 16 residues. The V end was cut by 5 bases, the J end by 2 bases, with 16 bases between.